The rows below give T cell receptor beta chains drawn from one sample of a study of blood T cell repertoires in COVID-19. The repertoire was sequenced with immunoSEQ multiplex PCR; TCRdb's copy has only in-frame clones and lacks some. The sample includes about 170,000 clones, around four fifths of them seen just once. The specimen was peripheral blood. The receptors were sampled from a woman aged 65 to 85 who had recovered from COVID-19. Each CDR3 is given without its conserved first and last residue.

TRBV28 | ASSFLQGGEQY
TRBV5-4 | ASSPPSGPTDTQY
TRBV6-5 | ASSYWDRTYEQY
TRBV5-1 | ASSFSGTNTGELF
TRBV9 | ASSLPTDRGAGEQY
TRBV9 | ASSVGGEGPQY
TRBV9 | ASSADRGVNEKLF
TRBV7-2 | ASSLVRVNQPQH
TRBV5-4 | ASTPPRGGSYNEQF
TRBV6-5 | ASRAYPDTAYT
TRBV2 | ASAGQGLDYGYT
TRBV19 | ASTPTSGYTDTQY
TRBV7-9 | ASSPGLAGGSGANVLT
TRBV6-2/TRBV6-3 | ASSLTQGADTQY
TRBV29-1 | SASGSPYTEAF
TRBV7-3 | ASSPQPPGTGPDYGYT
TRBV15 | ATSWARGSPLH
TRBV7-6 | ASSLMTPGQLPNSNQPQH
TRBV19 | ASSGRDRGAREEF
TRBV5-1 | ASSSQGGQY
TRBV28 | ASRRDRASYEQY
TRBV9 | ASSDSSGGQETQY
TRBV5-4 | ASSSGTSGSWYEQY
TRBV11-2 | ASSPGTGIPEAF
TRBV7-9 | ASSLGGQSQPQH
TRBV5-1 | ASSWTGADYGYT
TRBV14 | ASSPETSTDTQY
TRBV30 | AWRGTGGVGYT
TRBV12-3/TRBV12-4 | ASSLQLNSPLH
TRBV9 | ASTMTGRTDTQY
TRBV2 | ASGGGQGAWSNQPQH